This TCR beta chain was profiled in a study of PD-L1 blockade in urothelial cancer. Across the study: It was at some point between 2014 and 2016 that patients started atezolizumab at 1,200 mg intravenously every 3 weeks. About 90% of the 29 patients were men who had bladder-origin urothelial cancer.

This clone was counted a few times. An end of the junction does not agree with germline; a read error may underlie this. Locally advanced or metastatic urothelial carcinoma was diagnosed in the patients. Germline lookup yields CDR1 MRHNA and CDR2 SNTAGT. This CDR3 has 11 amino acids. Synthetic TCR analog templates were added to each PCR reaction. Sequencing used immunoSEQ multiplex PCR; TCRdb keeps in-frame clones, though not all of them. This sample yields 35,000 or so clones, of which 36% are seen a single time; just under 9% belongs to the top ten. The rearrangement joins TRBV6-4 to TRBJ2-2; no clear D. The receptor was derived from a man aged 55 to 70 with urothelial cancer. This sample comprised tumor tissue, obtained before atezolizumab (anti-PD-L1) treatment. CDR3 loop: CATSDARQLFF. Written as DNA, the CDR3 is TGTGCCACCAGTGATGCCAGACAGCTGTTTTTT.